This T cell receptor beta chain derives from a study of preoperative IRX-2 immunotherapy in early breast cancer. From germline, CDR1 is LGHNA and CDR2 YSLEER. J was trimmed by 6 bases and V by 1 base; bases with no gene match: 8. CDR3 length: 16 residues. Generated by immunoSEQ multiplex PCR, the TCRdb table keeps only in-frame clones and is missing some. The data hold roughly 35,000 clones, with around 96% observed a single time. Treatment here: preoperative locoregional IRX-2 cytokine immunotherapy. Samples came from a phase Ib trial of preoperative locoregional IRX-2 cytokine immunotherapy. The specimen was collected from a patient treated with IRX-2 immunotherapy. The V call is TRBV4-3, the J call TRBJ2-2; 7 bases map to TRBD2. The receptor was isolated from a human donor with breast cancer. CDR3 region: CASSQAWGRAPGELFF. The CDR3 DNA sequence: TGCGCCAGCAGCCAAGCGTGGGGGAGGGCCCCCGGGGAGCTGTTTTTT.